The 23 T cell receptor beta chains in this list originate from one sample, sequenced in a study of T-cell reconstitution after alpha-beta-depleted transplantation in children. A library of TCRbeta sequences, prepared with unique molecular identifiers, was generated. One entry per CDR3 protein results from TCRdb running MiXCR on the PCR reads. In the table there are about 440,000 distinct CDR3 sequences, around 46% of which are singletons. The sample consisted of PBMCs, taken before TCRalphabeta/CD19-depleted stem cell transplant. The receptors derive from a girl aged 2-10 years with aplastic anemia, due to receive a stem cell transplant.

This rearrangement joins TRBV7-9 to TRBJ2-3; no clear D. V dropped 4 bases and J dropped 5 bases, with 10 bases sitting between them. This CDR3 region has 13 residues. The V gene's germline CDR1 is SEHNR and CDR2 FQNEAQ (reference sequence). CDR3 region: CASSSDPGDTQYF. For the CDR3, the DNA is TGTGCCAGCAGCTCCGATCCAGGAGATACGCAGTATTTT.

Many counts were recorded for this clonotype. This chain connects TRBV7-9 to TRBJ1-2; possibly TRBD1 for D (5 bases). V lost 5 bases and J lost 2, with 9 bases in between. Germline-derived CDR1 and CDR2 are SEHNR and FQNEAQ (reference sequence). There are 13 residues in the CDR3. The CDR3 spells CASSRGSNYGYTF. DNA of the CDR3: TGTGCCAGCAGCCGGGGCTCGAACTATGGCTACACCTTC.

The table lists this clonotype with a few counts. CDR3: CASSLGTGTQYF. The CDR3 DNA reads TGTGCCAGCAGTTTAGGGACGGGTACGCAGTATTTT. The chain couples TRBV27 to TRBJ2-3; TRBD1 or TRBD2 may be the D gene (5 bases each). CDR1 and CDR2 (germline): MNHEY, SMNVEV (reference sequence). This CDR3 region has 12 residues. The V and J ends lost 2 bases and 8 bases respectively, with 8 bases between them.

V usage is TRBV5-1 and J usage is TRBJ2-1; D is ambiguous. V shed 1 base and J shed 7 bases, with 12 bases lying between them. Germline CDR1 is SGHRS and CDR2 is YFSETQ. CDR3 length equals 14 residues. The CDR3: CASSLTGRSNEQFF. CDR3 nucleotide sequence: TGCGCCAGCAGCTTGACGGGCAGATCAAATGAGCAGTTCTTC.

In this sample, this clonotype turned up a few times. The CDR3 DNA reads as TGTGCCAGCACCGGAGGGGGTTTTCAAGAGACCCAGTACTTC. It is translated as CASTGGGFQETQYF. The chain carries TRBV12-3 or TRBV12-4 and TRBJ2-5, with D tentatively TRBD1 or TRBD2 (6 bases each). The CDR3 loop spans 14 amino acids. Trimming cost V 7 bases and J 2 bases, with 14 bases left between them.

The V gene is TRBV7-6, the J gene TRBJ2-1; either TRBD1 or TRBD2 may fit D (6 bases each). The V and J ends lost 5 bases and 4 bases respectively, with 21 bases between them. The CDR3 sequence is 17 residues long. The germline V gene has CDR1 SGHVS and CDR2 FNYEAQ. CDR3 sequence (DNA): TGTGCCAGCAGCCCCTCCTTTCAGGGGACTCGGTACAATGAGCAGTTCTTC. The encoded protein is CASSPSFQGTRYNEQFF.

At least ten counts were recorded for this clonotype. The chain links TRBV15 to TRBJ2-1; D remains ambiguous. The CDR3 runs 14 residues. Germline CDR1 and CDR2: LNHNV and YYDKDF (reference sequence). Deletions cut 0 bases from V and 4 bases from J, with 7 bases between. Here the CDR3 reads CATSREGRYNEQFF. The CDR3 region has the DNA TGTGCCACCAGCAGAGAAGGACGTTACAATGAGCAGTTCTTC.

This clonotype was counted at least ten times. The chain links TRBV5-1 to TRBJ2-7, with 7 positions matching TRBD2. With 7 bases clipped from V and 0 bases from J, the junction kept 7 bases outside the gene matches. The CDR3 is 14 residues long. Germline lookup yields CDR1 SGHRS and CDR2 YFSETQ. The CDR3: CASSPGTISYEQYF. The CDR3 nucleotides are TGCGCCAGCTCCCCCGGGACTATCTCCTACGAGCAGTACTTC.

In this sample, this clonotype turned up many times. V gene TRBV29-1 combines with J gene TRBJ2-5, with 7 nucleotides matching TRBD1. V lost 1 base to trimming and J lost 5 bases; unmatched junction nucleotides: 4. CDR3 size: 13 residues. Per the germline V gene, CDR1 is SQVTM and CDR2 is ANQGSEA. The CDR3 DNA reads as TGCAGCGTTGAAGGGGACAGTAGGGAGACCCAGTACTTC. It yields the protein CSVEGDSRETQYF.

This chain joins TRBV10-3 and TRBJ2-2; D ambiguous. The CDR3 extends over 15 amino acids. Per the germline V gene, CDR1 is ENHRY and CDR2 is SYGVKD. Trimming removed 0 bases from V and 4 bases from J, with 9 bases in between. The CDR3: CAISESSTATGELFF. DNA of the CDR3: TGTGCCATCAGTGAGTCTAGCACAGCCACCGGGGAGCTGTTTTTT.

CDR3 nucleotides: TGCGCCAGCAGCTTCCTGGGTCCCGGGGAGCTGTTTTTT. This translates into CASSFLGPGELFF. V usage is TRBV5-1 and J usage is TRBJ2-2; no clear D gene. Germline V gives CDR1 SGHRS, CDR2 YFSETQ. This CDR3 spans 13 amino acids. Trimming removed 2 bases from V and 6 bases from J, with 8 bases in between.

The rearrangement joins TRBV24-1 to TRBJ2-2, with TRBD2 matching over 10 bases. The CDR3 is made up of 15 amino acids. In germline, CDR1 is KGHDR, CDR2 SFDVKD. Germline trimming cut 9 bases from V and 5 bases from J; bases unmatched to any gene: 8. CDR3 region: CATQLAGGETGELFF. Here the CDR3 DNA reads TGTGCCACCCAGTTAGCGGGAGGCGAGACCGGGGAGCTGTTTTTT.

The rearrangement joins TRBV30 to TRBJ2-5; D ambiguous. The CDR3 runs to 15 residues. V shed 0 bases and J shed 2 bases, with 13 bases lying between them. Germline loops: CDR1 GTSNPN, CDR2 SVGIG (reference sequence). The CDR3 here is CAWSVLGRQQETQYF. The DNA for the CDR3 is TGTGCCTGGAGTGTACTCGGTAGACAACAAGAGACCCAGTACTTC.

The J gene is TRBJ2-3, the V gene TRBV28; 10 bases align to TRBD1. CDR1 MDHEN and CDR2 SYDVKM come from the germline V gene. Germline trimming cut 5 bases from V and 5 bases from J; bases unmatched to any gene: 10. CDR3 length: 16 residues. The CDR3 protein is CASSPLGRDRGDTQYF. The CDR3, as DNA: TGTGCCAGCAGTCCCCTTGGGCGGGACAGGGGAGATACGCAGTATTTT.

This clonotype was observed a few times. The chain couples TRBV6-5 to TRBJ2-5; D perhaps matches TRBD1 (6 bases). The CDR3 length is 16 residues. V was clipped by 0 bases and J by 1 base, with 12 bases between them. Per the germline V gene, CDR1 is MNHEY and CDR2 is SVGAGI. The CDR3 is CASSYSGWGPQETQYF. Written as DNA, the CDR3 is TGTGCCAGCAGTTACTCGGGTTGGGGGCCCCAAGAGACCCAGTACTTC.

The chain uses TRBV5-1 and TRBJ1-5, with 8 bases fitting TRBD1. Looked up from germline, CDR1 is SGHRS and CDR2 is YFSETQ. The CDR3 contains 15 residues. The J segment lost 2 bases and the V segment lost 7 bases, leaving 8 bases of the junction unmatched. The CDR3 bases are TGCGCCAGCTGCAAAGACAGGGGACGCAATCAGCCCCAGCATTTT. Amino acid sequence: CASCKDRGRNQPQHF.

The rearrangement links TRBV5-5 to TRBJ2-1; D assignment may be TRBD1 or TRBD2 (5 bases each). The length of the CDR3 is 14 residues. Per the germline V gene, CDR1 is SGHKS and CDR2 is YYEKEE (reference sequence). Trimming took off 7 bases at V and 0 bases at J, with 11 bases between the two ends. The CDR3 nucleotides read TGTGCCAGCCTCCGGGACGGCTCCTACAATGAGCAGTTCTTC. It specifies CASLRDGSYNEQFF.

The chain recombines TRBV6-5 with TRBJ1-5, with D possibly being TRBD1 (5 bases). The CDR3 runs to 16 residues. V lost 2 bases and J lost 0, with 11 bases in between. The germline V gene encodes CDR1 MNHEY and CDR2 SVGAGI. The CDR3 DNA is TGTGCCAGCAGTTACGGGGGGGGATATAGCAATCAGCCCCAGCATTTT. Its translation is CASSYGGGYSNQPQHF.

This chain uses TRBV20-1 with TRBJ2-7, with TRBD1 identical over 10 bases. This CDR3 is 15 amino acids long. J lost 2 bases, V lost 3 bases, and 7 bases had no gene match. Germline V gene lookup returns CDR1 DFQATT and CDR2 SNEGSKA (reference sequence). The CDR3 DNA is TGCAGTGCTAGTAGGAGAGGGACAGGGGCCTACGAGCAGTACTTC. Its protein product is CSASRRGTGAYEQYF.

This clonotype was recorded many times. The chain couples TRBV5-1 to TRBJ2-7; 10 bases fit TRBD2. V trimming: 2 bases; J trimming: 3 bases; junction bases outside the gene matches: 5. CDR3 length: 15 residues. Germline CDR1 reads SGHRS; CDR2 reads YFSETQ. The CDR3 bases are TGCGCCAGCAGCTTAAGACTAGCGGGCGACTACGAGCAGTACTTC. Translating it yields CASSLRLAGDYEQYF.

CDR3 protein: CASSLTSGAGELFF. The CDR3 DNA reads as TGTGCCAGCAGTTTGACTAGCGGGGCCGGGGAGCTGTTTTTT. V usage is TRBV12-3 or TRBV12-4 and J usage is TRBJ2-2; 11 bases align to TRBD2. V trimming: 3 bases; J trimming: 6 bases; junction bases outside the gene matches: 0. CDR3 size: 14 residues.

The chain carries TRBV20-1 and TRBJ1-1; D not certain. Germline CDR1 is DFQATT and CDR2 is SNEGSKA (reference sequence). The germline V and J ends were trimmed by 0 bases and 5 bases, with 4 bases remaining between them. The length of the CDR3 is 11 residues. The DNA of the CDR3 is TGCAGTGCTAGAGAGGGGACTGAAGCTTTCTTT. This translates into CSAREGTEAFF.

The rearrangement uses TRBV27 and TRBJ2-7; TRBD1 matches at 9 bases. Looked up from germline, CDR1 is MNHEY and CDR2 is SMNVEV (reference sequence). The V and J ends lost 5 bases and 5 bases, in that order; junction bases with no gene match: 13. The CDR3 loop spans 16 amino acids. This CDR3 reads CASSPSDRGSYHEQYF. In DNA, the CDR3 is TGTGCCAGCAGTCCCTCGGACAGGGGTTCCTACCACGAGCAGTACTTC.